The clone carrying this T cell receptor (beta chain) appeared a single time. Its matching antigen is unknown. These data originate in a study of cytomegalovirus exposure and HLA in healthy donors. The study ran its PCR with 60 Vbeta and 13 Jbeta primers. Data came from immunoSEQ multiplex PCR; TCRdb stores just in-frame clones and leaves some out. Among more than 90,000 clones listed, roughly 70% were seen once. Per germline, CDR1 MDHEN and CDR2 SYDVKM. The CDR3 sequence is 15 residues long. V trimming: 6 bases; J trimming: 1 base; junction bases outside the gene matches: 8. The study, taken as a whole, reports: When analyzed later, a missense DCLRE1C variant was found to be linked to TCR beta V- and J-gene trimming.

The chain carries TRBV28 and TRBJ2-5; the match to TRBD2 covers 7 bases. The source of this sequence is a woman aged 25 to 39 in good health and CMV-seronegative. Sample: PBMCs. The CDR3 here is CASRGAGKSQETQYF. As DNA, the CDR3 is TGTGCCAGCAGGGGAGCGGGAAAGAGCCAAGAGACCCAGTACTTC.